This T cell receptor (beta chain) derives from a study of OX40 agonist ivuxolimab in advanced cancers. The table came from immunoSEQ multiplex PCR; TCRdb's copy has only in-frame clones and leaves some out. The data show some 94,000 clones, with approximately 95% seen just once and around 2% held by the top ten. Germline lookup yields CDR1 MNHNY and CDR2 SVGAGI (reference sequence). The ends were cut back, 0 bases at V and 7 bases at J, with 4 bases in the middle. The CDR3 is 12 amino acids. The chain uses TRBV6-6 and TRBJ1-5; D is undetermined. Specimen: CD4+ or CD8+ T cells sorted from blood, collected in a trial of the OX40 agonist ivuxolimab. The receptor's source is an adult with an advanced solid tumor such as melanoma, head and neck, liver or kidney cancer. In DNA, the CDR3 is TGTGCCAGCAGTTACTCGGAACAGCCCCAGCATTTT. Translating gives CASSYSEQPQHF.